A selection of T cell receptor beta chains follows, all from one sample in a study of early T cells in non-severe SARS-CoV-2 infection. TCRdb processed the 5' RACE reads anew with MiXCR; each CDR3 protein has one entry. This table has about 35,000 distinct CDR3 sequences, over 4.5% appearing once. Sequencing used whole blood. These receptors were taken from an adult who was a healthcare worker with PCR-confirmed SARS-CoV-2 infection or an uninfected control (not recorded which). The CDR3 runs from the conserved cysteine through the conserved F or W.

v_call | cdr3_length | cdr3_aa
TRBV7-9 | 17 | CASSLEPELTLTYEQYF
TRBV10-2 | 16 | CASIEGGQSSYNEQFF
TRBV7-9 | 16 | CASSLIGRGERNEQFF
TRBV6-1 | 16 | CASHQHGTGVNQPQHF
TRBV28 | 16 | CASSSRGPLAKNIQYF
TRBV18 | 14 | CASSPFDQDYGQYF
TRBV29-1 | 11 | CSAGMEETQYF
TRBV5-1 | 19 | CASSLAGSVGNSGANVLTF
TRBV7-7 | 14 | CAIGGTSREETQYF
TRBV29-1 | 13 | CSVEDLDKPGAFF
TRBV7-9 | 14 | CASSLTSGPHEQYF
TRBV5-1 | 15 | CASSRNEREYSEQFF
TRBV5-4 | 16 | CASSPPPGLDVYEQYF
TRBV11-3 | 17 | CASPPLRPGQGIDEQFF
TRBV20-1 | 16 | CSAPFLVGLNNSPLHF
TRBV12-3/TRBV12-4 | 15 | CASTIGLHNTGELFF
TRBV12-3/TRBV12-4 | 15 | CASSPTGPAGPEQYF
TRBV6-5 | 14 | CASSYGQVSYEQYF
TRBV11-1 | 14 | CASSFTGGSYEQYF
TRBV6-5 | 17 | CASSSVRGLALWHEQYF
TRBV20-1 | 15 | CSATRLAPSSHEQYF
TRBV20-1 | 18 | CSARRPGTGFGNTGELFF
TRBV28 | 16 | CASVLGGELSGNTIYF
TRBV7-8 | 15 | CASSLGASGSRKQFF
TRBV20-1 | 15 | CSARDTGIDYNEQFF
TRBV20-1 | 14 | CSAWTSGSRYEQYF
TRBV7-9 | 15 | CASSLSVRPQETQYF
TRBV11-2 | 13 | CASSLGLGDTQYF
TRBV2 | 16 | CASSEATGHSTDTQYF
TRBV11-2 | 17 | CASSLGTCGRKLETQYF
TRBV6-5 | 11 | CASSDSEKLFF
TRBV7-2 | 17 | CASSFWPSGSGTDTQYF
TRBV6-2/TRBV6-3 | 13 | CASSYSRAGEAFF
TRBV29-1 | 14 | CSAGITSGTDTQYF
TRBV4-1 | 14 | CASRGVLKASEQYF
TRBV5-4 | 14 | CASSLAQGDHTQYF
TRBV28 | 15 | CASSSGTVGRDTQYF
TRBV3-1 | 13 | CASSQLGTYGQYF
TRBV20-1 | 15 | CSAPILAGSTDTQYF
TRBV20-1 | 15 | CSGYTLAAVSYEQYF
TRBV29-1 | 16 | CSVEFLGQDLSYEQYF
TRBV20-1 | 16 | CSAPWSLRLRGDEQFF
TRBV18 | 16 | CASSPSGSGGTGELFF
TRBV29-1 | 11 | CSVEEYNEQFF
TRBV2 | 14 | CASSSQGGYNEQFF
TRBV5-4 | 14 | CASSLWGLEETQYF
TRBV29-1 | 14 | CSVDSWTGGDTQYF
TRBV3-1 | 14 | CASSQEYGANVLTF
TRBV21-1 | 17 | CASSGNVPGQGPYGYTF
TRBV3-1 | 14 | CASSHLGPNYGYTF
TRBV5-1 | 14 | CASRESGLRYEQYF
TRBV12-3/TRBV12-4 | 14 | CASKNQGGGETQYF